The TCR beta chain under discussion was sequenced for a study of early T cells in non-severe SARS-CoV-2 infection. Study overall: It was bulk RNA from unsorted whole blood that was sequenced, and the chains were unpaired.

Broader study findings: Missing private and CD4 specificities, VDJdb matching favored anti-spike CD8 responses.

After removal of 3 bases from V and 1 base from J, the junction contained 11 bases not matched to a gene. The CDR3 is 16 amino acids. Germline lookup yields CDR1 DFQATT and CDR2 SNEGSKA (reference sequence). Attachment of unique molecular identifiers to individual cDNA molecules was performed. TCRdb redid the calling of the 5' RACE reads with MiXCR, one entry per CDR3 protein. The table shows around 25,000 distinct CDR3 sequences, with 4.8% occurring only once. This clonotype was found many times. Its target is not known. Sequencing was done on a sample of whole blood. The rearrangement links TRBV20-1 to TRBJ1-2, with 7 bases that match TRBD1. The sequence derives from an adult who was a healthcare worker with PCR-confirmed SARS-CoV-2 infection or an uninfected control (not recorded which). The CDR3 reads CSARRGQSGGNYGYTF. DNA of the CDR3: TGCAGTGCTAGGAGGGGACAGTCCGGGGGTAACTATGGCTACACCTTC.